The T cell receptor (beta chain) under discussion was sequenced for a study of blood T cell repertoires in COVID-19. Looking at the study overall: Both acute and convalescent COVID-19 samples were obtained from the United States, Italy and Spain. The analysed material was cDNA or gDNA that came from T cells, B-cell-depleted T cells, or PBMCs.

Authors' methods: The authors estimated nucleated cell counts from reference gene primer amplification. The data were produced by immunoSEQ multiplex PCR, yet TCRdb's version contains in-frame clones alone and is incomplete. V, J and clone size reflect that table, while D and trimming were determined from the DNA. There are about 100,000 clones in the sample; 85% to 95% occur only once, and about 5.7% lies in the top ten. Germline V gene lookup returns CDR1 MNHEY and CDR2 SVGAGI. This CDR3 spans 15 amino acids. Trimming at V came to 7 bases and at J to 0 bases, leaving 6 bases not matched to a gene. This clone was seen only once.

The sequence was obtained from a man aged 50 to 59 with active COVID-19. The sample comprised peripheral blood. This chain uses TRBV6-5 with TRBJ2-7, with 10 bases aligning to TRBD1. In DNA, the CDR3 is TGTGCCAGCATCGGACAGGGGGGAAGCTCCTACGAGCAGTACTTC. It encodes CASIGQGGSSYEQYF.